This TCR beta chain stems from a study of T-cell memory formation after mild COVID-19. The overall study: The TCR clusters were mostly specific to one donor.

Researchers used 5'RACE with constant-segment primers to make TCR alpha and TCR beta cDNA libraries that carry sample barcodes and UMIs. Each CDR3 protein gets one entry after TCRdb re-called the 5' RACE reads with MiXCR. Counted here are 120,000 to 150,000 distinct CDR3 sequences, 6% occurring once; the ten biggest clones make up approximately 2.2%. Trimming left V 0 bases short and J 6 bases short, with 13 bases between. Germline assignment: CDR1 SGHRS and CDR2 YFSETQ. CDR3 size: 15 residues. Broader study findings: Clones contracting over day 15 to 85 were CD4/CD8 balanced, with later expanders leaning CD4+. There was no confirmation that second-wave clones peaking on day 37 were SARS-CoV-2 specific.

Concerning this clonotype: The antigen is unknown.

Material for sequencing was PBMCs or a T cell subset sorted from them (not recorded which). The source of this sequence is an adult woman who had mild COVID-19 (a few samples of this study predate the infection). Cell type and time point are not known. V gene TRBV5-1 combines with J gene TRBJ1-5; the D gene is possibly TRBD1 (5 bases). The CDR3 loop reads CASSLGQGSGQPQHF. CDR3 nucleotides: TGCGCCAGCAGCTTGGGTCAGGGATCTGGTCAGCCCCAGCATTTT.